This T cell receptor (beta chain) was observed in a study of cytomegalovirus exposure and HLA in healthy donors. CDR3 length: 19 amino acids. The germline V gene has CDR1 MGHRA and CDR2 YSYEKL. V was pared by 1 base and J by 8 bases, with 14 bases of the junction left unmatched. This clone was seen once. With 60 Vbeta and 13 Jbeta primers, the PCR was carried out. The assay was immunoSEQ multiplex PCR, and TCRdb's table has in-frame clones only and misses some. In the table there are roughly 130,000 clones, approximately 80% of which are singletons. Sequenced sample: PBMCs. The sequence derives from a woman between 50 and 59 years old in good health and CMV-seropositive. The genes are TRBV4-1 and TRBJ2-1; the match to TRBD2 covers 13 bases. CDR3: CASSQGRTSGGAGLDEQFF. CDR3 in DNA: TGCGCCAGCAGCCAAGGTCGTACTAGCGGGGGGGCCGGGTTGGATGAGCAGTTCTTC.